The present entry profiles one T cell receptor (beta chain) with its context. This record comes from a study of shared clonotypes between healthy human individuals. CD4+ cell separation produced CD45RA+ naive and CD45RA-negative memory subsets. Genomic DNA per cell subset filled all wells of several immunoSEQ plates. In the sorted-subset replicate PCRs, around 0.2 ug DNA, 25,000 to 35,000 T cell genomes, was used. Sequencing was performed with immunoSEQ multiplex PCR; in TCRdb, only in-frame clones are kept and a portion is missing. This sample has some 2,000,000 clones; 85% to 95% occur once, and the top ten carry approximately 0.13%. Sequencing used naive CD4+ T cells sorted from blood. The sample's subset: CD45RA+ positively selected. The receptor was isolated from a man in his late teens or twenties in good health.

The CDR3 DNA reads TGTGCCAGCAGCTTATTCGGAGAGACCCAGTACTTC. Its protein product is CASSLFGETQYF. J is TRBJ2-5 and V is TRBV11-2; D not certain. V was clipped by 2 bases and J by 4 bases, with 5 bases between them. The CDR3 is made up of 12 amino acids. The germline V gene encodes CDR1 SGHAT and CDR2 FQNNGV.